One sample yielded the 3 T cell receptor beta chains listed below, sequenced in a study of CD8 T cells in Susac syndrome. A quantity of about 0.5 to 1 ug RNA underwent reverse transcription using random hexamers. TCRdb reprocessed the immunoSEQ multiplex PCR reads with MiXCR, giving one entry per CDR3 protein. This table holds 70,000 to 100,000 distinct CDR3 sequences, 96% found once. The source material was CD8+ T cells from PBMCs. These receptors all stem from a human donor with Susac syndrome.

The chain is built from TRBV9 and TRBJ2-6; 8 bases line up with TRBD2. The CDR3 spans 17 residues. Germline values: CDR1 SGDLS, CDR2 YYNGEE. The ends lost 4 bases at V and 2 bases at J; junction bases unmatched: 8. CDR3 region: CASSRESGGAGANVLTF. The CDR3 DNA sequence: TGTGCCAGCAGCAGAGAGAGCGGGGGCGCTGGGGCCAACGTCCTGACTTTC.

V gene TRBV4-2 combines with J gene TRBJ1-6; D is perhaps TRBD1 (6 bases). CDR1 is LGHNA, CDR2 YNFKEQ, per germline. CDR3 size: 14 residues. The V end was cut by 1 base, the J end by 7 bases, with 8 bases between. CDR3 nucleotide sequence: TGTGCCAGCAGCCAAGGCCAGGGGAATTCACCCCTCCACTTT. It encodes CASSQGQGNSPLHF.

This chain uses TRBV20-1 with TRBJ2-6, with unresolved D. Per the germline V gene, CDR1 is DFQATT and CDR2 is SNEGSKA (reference sequence). The CDR3 is 14 amino acids. The V and J ends lost 2 bases and 0 bases respectively, with 5 bases between them. CDR3 in amino acids: CSARLPSGANVLTF. DNA for the CDR3: TGCAGTGCTAGATTACCCTCTGGGGCCAACGTCCTGACTTTC.